Listed here are 15 T cell receptor beta chains from one sample, sequenced in a study of cytomegalovirus exposure and HLA in healthy donors. Primers for the PCR totalled 60 Vbeta and 13 Jbeta. Sequenced by immunoSEQ multiplex PCR; TCRdb stores in-frame clones only, minus some. The table lists around 160,000 clones, 70% to 75% of them singletons. The sample comprised PBMCs. These receptor sequences come from a man younger than 35 in good health and CMV-seropositive.

The chain recombines TRBV7-9 with TRBJ2-5; 8 positions agree with TRBD2. Germline loops: CDR1 SEHNR, CDR2 FQNEAQ (reference sequence). Trimming removed 5 bases from V and 2 bases from J; junction bases left unmatched: 7. This CDR3 has 15 amino acids. As DNA, the CDR3 is TGTGCCAGCAGCGAGGTCGGGGGGGTACAAGAGACCCAGTACTTC. The encoded protein is CASSEVGGVQETQYF.

The gene calls are TRBV6-1 and TRBJ1-1; D is perhaps TRBD1 (6 bases). CDR3 size: 14 residues. Germline V gene sequence: CDR1 MNHNS, CDR2 SASEGT. Trimming left V 8 bases short and J 4 bases short, with 17 bases between. The CDR3 spells CASHPQGRGTEAFF. CDR3 nucleotide sequence: TGTGCCAGCCATCCGCAGGGGAGGGGCACTGAAGCTTTCTTT.

The chain carries TRBV29-1 and TRBJ1-1; tentatively, D is TRBD1 (5 bases). This CDR3 is 10 amino acids long. Trimming took off 7 bases at V and 11 bases at J, with 14 bases between the two ends. Per germline, CDR1 SQVTM and CDR2 ANQGSEA. This CDR3 reads CSAGVEGAFF. CDR3 coding DNA: TGCAGCGCGGGGGTGGAAGGGGCTTTCTTT.

V is TRBV9 and J is TRBJ1-6; 7 nucleotides line up with TRBD1. J was trimmed by 7 bases and V by 1 base; bases with no gene match: 2. CDR1 SGDLS and CDR2 YYNGEE come from the germline V gene. The CDR3 runs 14 residues. In DNA form, the CDR3 reads TGTGCCAGCAGCGTACCGGGACAGAATTCACCCCTCCACTTT. Residues: CASSVPGQNSPLHF.

This chain uses TRBV7-2 with TRBJ2-5; 8 nucleotides agree with TRBD2. The CDR3 length is 15 residues. Germline assignment: CDR1 SGHTA and CDR2 FQGNSA. V lost 5 bases and J lost 5; bases outside the gene matches: 10. Here the CDR3 DNA reads TGTGCCAGCAGCAACCAAGCGGGAGTTAGTGAGACCCAGTACTTC. Its translation: CASSNQAGVSETQYF.

The rearrangement joins TRBV4-1 to TRBJ1-1; no reliable D call. The CDR3 has 16 residues. The V end was cut by 4 bases, the J end by 1 base, with 16 bases between. Germline V gene data show CDR1 as MGHRA and CDR2 as YSYEKL. CDR3 loop: CASSLTSGLGNTEAFF. The CDR3 bases are TGCGCCAGCAGCCTAACCAGCGGGCTGGGGAACACTGAAGCTTTCTTT.

The chain carries TRBV7-9 and TRBJ1-1; D unclear. Germline CDR1 reads SEHNR; CDR2 reads FQNEAQ (reference sequence). Trimming removed 2 bases at V and 3 bases at J, with 7 bases between. This CDR3 has 13 amino acids. The CDR3 protein is CASSLPGYTEAFF. The CDR3 DNA reads TGTGCCAGCAGCTTACCGGGTTACACTGAAGCTTTCTTT.

V usage is TRBV5-1 and J usage is TRBJ1-6; possible D gene TRBD1, 5 bases. Germline V gene lookup returns CDR1 SGHRS and CDR2 YFSETQ. The CDR3 contains 18 residues. The V end lost 0 bases, the J end lost 9 bases, and 22 bases lay between the germline ends. CDR3 bases: TGCGCCAGCAGCTTGGCCACGTTGCAGGGCCCCCGTGGTTCACCCCTCCACTTT. Protein product: CASSLATLQGPRGSPLHF.

The chain has TRBV30 and TRBJ2-7, with 13 positions matching TRBD2. J lost 7 bases, V lost 8 bases, and 14 bases had no gene match. CDR1 is GTSNPN, CDR2 SVGIG, per germline (reference sequence). The CDR3 is 15 amino acids. CDR3 in amino acids: CAGTHLGLAGYEQYV. In DNA, the CDR3 is TGTGCCGGGACGCACCTGGGACTAGCGGGGTATGAGCAGTACGTC.

The chain employs TRBV5-1 and TRBJ1-1, with 9 nucleotides matching TRBD1. CDR1 and CDR2 (germline): SGHRS, YFSETQ. Trimming cost V 4 bases and J 7 bases; bases outside gene matches: 8. This CDR3 has 14 amino acids. CDR3 amino acids: CASSTGGQGIEAFF. The CDR3 DNA reads TGCGCCAGCAGCACCGGGGGACAGGGAATTGAAGCTTTCTTT.

The chain recombines TRBV10-3 with TRBJ1-1, with D maybe TRBD1 (6 bases). V gave up 6 bases and J gave up 1 base, with 9 bases separating them. The CDR3 extends over 13 amino acids. Germline V gives CDR1 ENHRY, CDR2 SYGVKD. The CDR3 DNA is TGTGCCATCAGCCCAGGGGAGAACACTGAAGCTTTCTTT. Translated, it gives CAISPGENTEAFF.

This clone was counted a single time. J is TRBJ1-2 and V is TRBV2; 8 bases map to TRBD1. CDR1 and CDR2 (germline): SNHLY, FYNNEI. The CDR3 totals 15 residues. V shed 3 bases and J 3 bases; nucleotides not matched to a gene: 6. DNA of the CDR3: TGTGCCAGCAGTGATATGACAGGGGTTGACTATGGCTACACCTTC. Translation gives CASSDMTGVDYGYTF.

The V call is TRBV30, the J call TRBJ2-2; 7 nucleotides match TRBD2. The CDR3 extends over 14 amino acids. Per germline, CDR1 GTSNPN and CDR2 SVGIG (reference sequence). The V segment lost 8 bases and the J segment 2 bases; nucleotides outside the gene matches: 8. The CDR3 loop reads CARSGTGNTGELFF. The DNA for the CDR3 is TGTGCCAGAAGCGGGACGGGTAACACCGGGGAGCTGTTTTTT. The full variable domain, its missing parts supplied by reference TRBV30 and TRBJ2-2, is SQTIHQWPATLVQPVGSPLSLECTVEGTSNPNLYWYRQAAGRGLQLLFYSVGIGQISSEVPQNLSASRPQDRQFILSSKKLLLSDSGFYLCARSGTGNTGELFFGEGSRLTVL.

The chain links TRBV6-5 to TRBJ1-1; possible D gene TRBD1, 6 bases. The CDR3 covers 14 residues. V lost 2 bases and J 6 bases, leaving 13 bases between the germline ends. CDR1 and CDR2 (germline): MNHEY, SVGAGI. CDR3 residues: CASSYHSGAPEAFF. The CDR3 DNA reads as TGTGCCAGCAGTTACCACTCAGGGGCCCCTGAAGCTTTCTTT.

The chain recombines TRBV29-1 with TRBJ1-2, with 9 bases lining up with TRBD1. Unmatched junction bases numbered 9, after V lost 2 bases and J lost 8 bases. The V gene's germline CDR1 is SQVTM and CDR2 ANQGSEA. The CDR3 is made up of 14 amino acids. The CDR3 reads CSVERGTGNGGYTF. The CDR3 region has the DNA TGCAGCGTTGAAAGGGGGACAGGGAATGGGGGCTACACCTTC.